Following are 11 T cell receptor beta chains from one sample sequenced in a study of cytomegalovirus exposure and HLA in healthy donors. The primer mix had 60 Vbeta and 13 Jbeta primers. The repertoire was sequenced with immunoSEQ multiplex PCR; TCRdb's copy has only in-frame clones and lacks some. The sample carries fewer than 80,000 clones, roughly three quarters recorded once. Source material: PBMCs. Receptor source: a young man in good health and CMV-seronegative.

CDR3 in amino acids: CASSIRGGNTEAFF. The CDR3 nucleotides are TGTGCCAGTAGTATCCGAGGGGGGAACACTGAAGCTTTCTTT. The rearrangement links TRBV19 to TRBJ1-1, with TRBD1 as a possible D gene (6 bases). The CDR3 is made up of 14 amino acids. Per the germline V gene, CDR1 is LNHDA and CDR2 is SQIVND (reference sequence). The V end was cut by 3 bases, the J end by 1 base, with 9 bases between.

This clone was counted a few times. The chain is built from TRBV5-1 and TRBJ2-2; the D is unclear. Germline-derived CDR1 and CDR2 are SGHRS and YFSETQ. The length of the CDR3 is 14 residues. Trimming shortened V by 4 bases and J by 6 bases, and 13 bases separated the two germline ends. The CDR3 here is CASSSRANAGELFF. DNA of the CDR3: TGCGCCAGCAGCAGTAGAGCTAATGCCGGGGAGCTGTTTTTT.

This sequence joins TRBV27 and TRBJ2-7, with TRBD1 as a possible D gene (6 bases). V gave up 7 bases and J gave up 0 bases, with 16 bases separating them. This CDR3 is built from 15 residues. The germline V gene has CDR1 MNHEY and CDR2 SMNVEV (reference sequence). For the CDR3, the DNA is TGTGCCAGCAACACGGACAGCTCCAGCTCCTACGAGCAGTACGTC. Encoded protein: CASNTDSSSSYEQYV.

J is TRBJ2-1 and V is TRBV5-4; D uncertain. The ends were cut back, 0 bases at V and 2 bases at J, with 6 bases in the middle. CDR1 SGHNT and CDR2 YYREEE come from the germline V gene (reference sequence). The CDR3 runs to 14 residues. In DNA form, the CDR3 reads TGTGCCAGCAGCTTGGGGGCCACCTACAATGAGCAGTTCTTC. Its translation is CASSLGATYNEQFF.

The chain is built from TRBV27 and TRBJ1-1; D not resolved. The CDR3 runs to 13 residues. Trimming pared 3 bases from V and 7 bases from J, leaving 12 bases between. Germline-derived CDR1 and CDR2 are MNHEY and SMNVEV (reference sequence). CDR3 bases: TGTGCCAGCAGTTTCCTTTCCCCCCTTGAAGCTTTCTTT. Translating gives CASSFLSPLEAFF.

This clone was recorded only once. The J gene is TRBJ2-3, the V gene TRBV2; 9 bases match TRBD2. This CDR3 is built from 17 residues. The germline V gene has CDR1 SNHLY and CDR2 FYNNEI. V lost 2 bases to trimming and J lost 5 bases; unmatched junction nucleotides: 11. The CDR3, as DNA: TGTGCCAGCAGTGAAACGGAGGGTAGCGGGGGCGAAGATACGCAGTATTTT. It yields the protein CASSETEGSGGEDTQYF.

This rearrangement joins TRBV30 to TRBJ1-1; D remains unclear. V lost 2 bases to trimming and J lost 3 bases, with 16 bases between them. This CDR3 is 15 amino acids long. Germline CDR1 GTSNPN, CDR2 SVGIG (reference sequence). The CDR3: CAWSRNLEVHTEAFF. CDR3 nucleotide sequence: TGTGCCTGGAGTCGGAACCTTGAGGTTCACACTGAAGCTTTCTTT.

V and J are TRBV15 and TRBJ2-6; 9 bases map to TRBD1. Per the germline V gene, CDR1 is LNHNV and CDR2 is YYDKDF (reference sequence). Unmatched junction bases numbered 7, after V lost 3 bases and J lost 4 bases. The CDR3 runs 17 residues. The CDR3 is CATSRDRGRSGANVLTF. CDR3 nucleotide sequence: TGTGCCACCAGCAGGGACAGGGGAAGATCCGGGGCCAACGTCCTGACTTTC.

This clone has more than one count but fewer than ten. The chain employs TRBV4-3 and TRBJ2-1; tentatively, D is TRBD1 (6 bases). Trimming cost V 1 base and J 2 bases, with 9 bases left between them. The CDR3 consists of 15 residues. Germline V gene lookup returns CDR1 LGHNA and CDR2 YSLEER. CDR3 sequence (DNA): TGCGCCAGCAGCCAAGGGGGGCTGACCTACAATGAGCAGTTCTTC. Translated, it gives CASSQGGLTYNEQFF.

The rearrangement uses TRBV30 and TRBJ1-4, with 7 bases matching TRBD1. Germline CDR1 is GTSNPN and CDR2 is SVGIG (reference sequence). This CDR3 has 12 amino acids. With 2 bases clipped from V and 13 bases from J, the junction kept 7 bases outside the gene matches. CDR3 nucleotides: TGTGCCTGGAGTCAACAGGGGAAAGGACTGTTTTTT. Its translation: CAWSQQGKGLFF.

V gene TRBV5-1 combines with J gene TRBJ1-4; 7 nucleotides align to TRBD1. Trimming took 2 bases from V and 7 from J; bases not matched to a gene: 8. The CDR3 spans 15 residues. From germline, CDR1 is SGHRS and CDR2 YFSETQ. DNA of the CDR3: TGCGCCAGCAGCTTAGAGACAGGGTTAAGTGAAAAACTGTTTTTT. Its translation: CASSLETGLSEKLFF.